This T cell receptor beta chain emerged from a study of human T cells and chemical hapten exposure. Turning to the study itself: Patch testing placed 0.01% DPC on the upper back, with readings at 6 days.

The study used a library that attached unique molecular identifiers to individual cDNA molecules. Using its own MiXCR run on the RACE reads, TCRdb lists one record per CDR3 protein. The data hold approximately 120,000 distinct CDR3 sequences, with more than 7% observed a single time. Noted time point: patch test 2, 6 weeks after DPC sensitization. As for treatment: therapeutic diphenylcyclopropenone sensitization with weekly scalp DPC. At least ten counts were recorded for this clonotype. The antigen remains undetermined. Germline V CDR1 and CDR2: SNHLY, FYNNEI. CDR3 size: 18 residues. V lost 7 bases to trimming and J lost 2 bases; unmatched junction nucleotides: 14. Points from the study as a whole: Expanded TCRs made up significantly more big CDR3 similarity clusters than controls did.

The starting material was whole blood, obtained in connection with sensitization to the hapten diphenylcyclopropenone (DPC). The TCR sequence derives from a woman between 35 and 50 years old with alopecia areata. Some clones in this sample may be carry-over from other donors' samples. The chain uses TRBV2 and TRBJ2-5, with 12 bases aligning to TRBD2. CDR3 DNA sequence: TGTGCCAGCACCCCCCCCTGGCTAGCGGGGGGGGGGCAAGAGACCCAGTACTTC. Amino acid sequence: CASTPPWLAGGGQETQYF.